This T cell receptor beta chain was recorded in a study of tumor-infiltrating lymphocytes in primary liver carcinoma. Study at large: Productive TCRbeta read counts per sample ran from roughly 3.6 to 7.1 million and were similar across tissue types. Study results and caveats: The overlap of tumor-adjacent and tumor-blood pairs was smaller than that of tumor region pairs. The 250 largest clones made up significantly more of tumor than blood repertoires (p = 0.039).

Researchers generated TCR beta cDNA from about 0.5 ug of total RNA, relying on a constant-region primer. Slightly modified ARM-PCR, run as three nested multiplex PCR rounds, produced the TCR beta libraries. It was with TRBV1-TRBV30 forward primers and a C-beta reverse primer that the first two PCR rounds were run, at roughly 11 cycles each. TCRdb redid the calling of the multiplex PCR reads with MiXCR, one entry per CDR3 protein. The sample lists approximately 330,000 distinct CDR3 sequences, around 60% occurring once. In addition to blood RNA drawn from unsorted whole blood, germline DNA was extracted. Approximately 4 milliliters of peripheral blood were collected before surgery. On this clonotype: Its target is unknown.

The CDR3 runs to 14 residues. The V and J ends lost 4 bases and 7 bases respectively, with 17 bases between them. Germline V gene data show CDR1 as SGDLS and CDR2 as YYNGEE. This clonotype was obtained from a man aged 40-55 years with primary liver carcinoma and hepatitis B virus infection. The rearrangement links TRBV9 to TRBJ2-5; a weak D match, TRBD2 (6 bases). Sequencing was done on a sample of peripheral blood. The CDR3, as DNA: TGTGCCAGCAGCTTAGAATCTAGCGTCGGGACCCAGTACTTC. Amino acid sequence: CASSLESSVGTQYF.